The T cell receptor (beta chain) described here comes from a study of regulatory T cells in long-lasting Graves disease. The CDR3 is 15 amino acids. V was clipped by 3 bases and J by 4 bases, with 17 bases between them. The germline V gene has CDR1 GTSNPN and CDR2 SVGIG (reference sequence). HTBI primers from iRepertoire and Arm-PCR of CDR3 regions yielded the TCR beta libraries. TCRdb ran MiXCR on the multiplex PCR reads and lists one entry per CDR3 protein. The sample has around 400,000 distinct CDR3 sequences; about 14% are singletons. The time point denotes: newly diagnosed GD, antithyroid drugs for less than 3 months. Construction of the TCR library relied on RNA isolated from PBMCs.

This chain uses TRBV30 with TRBJ2-3; either TRBD1 or TRBD2 may fit D (6 bases each). The sequencing used peripheral blood mononuclear cells (PBMCs), collected at new diagnosis, from a patient treated with antithyroid drugs. The sequence came from a female donor with Graves disease. In nucleotides, the CDR3 is TGTGCCTGGAGGGGGGGCCGAGGTGCCCCAGATACGCAGTATTTT. It yields the protein CAWRGGRGAPDTQYF.